This T cell receptor (beta chain) emerged from a study of T cell responses to AZD1222 COVID-19 vaccine. Regarding this clone: Its cognate antigen is unknown.

General study findings and limits: Donor demographics were predominantly white British with a female majority; clonal diversity may be underestimated. Just 5 or 6 AZD1222 recipients tested seropositive at baseline. Within unmutated variant regions lay the reported targets of nearly half of spike-specific TCRs.

Sequencing was performed with immunoSEQ multiplex PCR; in TCRdb, only in-frame clones are kept and a portion is missing. The repertoire has some 130,000 clones, roughly nine tenths of them found once; the top ten carry under 3%. Pooling was applied to second doses at about 4 or about 12 weeks. V shed 4 bases and J shed 10 bases, with 8 bases lying between them. CDR1 is DFQATT and CDR2 is SNEGSKA in the germline V gene (reference sequence). The CDR3 contains 11 residues. Sequencing was performed on peripheral blood, taken 28 days after the second AZD1222 dose. The chain is built from TRBV20-1 and TRBJ1-6, with D possibly TRBD1 on 5 matching bases. The source is an adult who received the AZD1222 COVID-19 vaccine. This CDR3 is CSATEGSPLHF. Written as DNA, the CDR3 is TGCAGTGCTACCGAGGGGTCACCCCTCCACTTT.